The rows below give T cell receptor beta chains drawn from one sample of a study of cytomegalovirus exposure and HLA in healthy donors. TCRdb keeps only in-frame clones here, not all; method: immunoSEQ multiplex PCR. The sample lists 110,000 to 150,000 clones; roughly 10% were seen once. Source material: PBMCs. All receptors derive from a man aged 45-65 years in good health and CMV-seronegative. CDR3s include the opening cysteine and the closing phenylalanine or tryptophan. Fields, in order: clone size, CDR3 length, V gene, J gene, D gene, CDR3 protein, CDR3 DNA. The D gene is left open where the match is weak. Expanded clones are given a class, and other clones once, few, many or no size at all.

>few|13|TRBV9|TRBJ1-2|.
CASRGGAPAGYTF
TGTGCCAGCAGGGGAGGGGCCCCCGCGGGCTACACCTTC
>.|16|TRBV28|TRBJ2-3|TRBD1
CASSPRTGVSTDTQYF
TGTGCCAGCAGTCCCCGGACAGGCGTAAGCACAGATACGCAGTATTTT
>.|15|TRBV2|TRBJ2-1|.
CATISASRIYNEQFF
TGTGCCACCATTTCCGCCTCGCGGATCTACAATGAGCAGTTCTTC
>few|15|TRBV7-9|TRBJ2-1|TRBD1
CASSLQLTGYNEQFF
TGTGCCAGCAGCCTCCAATTGACAGGGTACAATGAGCAGTTCTTC
>few|10|TRBV20-1|TRBJ1-2|TRBD1
CSGTGNGYTF
TGCAGTGGGACAGGGAATGGCTACACCTTC
>.|13|TRBV19|TRBJ1-6|.
CASRSSYNSPLHF
TGTGCCAGTCGGAGCTCCTATAATTCACCCCTCCACTTT
>few|17|TRBV5-5|TRBJ1-1|TRBD1
CASSNRQGARLNTEAFF
TGTGCCAGCAGCAATAGACAGGGGGCGAGGCTGAACACTGAAGCTTTCTTT
>.|11|TRBV29-1|TRBJ2-7|.
CSADIAYEQYF
TGCAGCGCGGACATCGCCTACGAGCAGTACTTC
>few|12|TRBV7-3|TRBJ2-3|.
CASSSGVDTQYF
TGTGCCAGCAGCTCAGGGGTGGATACGCAGTATTTT
>.|14|TRBV7-2|TRBJ1-1|TRBD1
CASSSRGPNTEAFF
TGTGCCAGCAGCTCCAGGGGGCCGAACACTGAAGCTTTCTTT